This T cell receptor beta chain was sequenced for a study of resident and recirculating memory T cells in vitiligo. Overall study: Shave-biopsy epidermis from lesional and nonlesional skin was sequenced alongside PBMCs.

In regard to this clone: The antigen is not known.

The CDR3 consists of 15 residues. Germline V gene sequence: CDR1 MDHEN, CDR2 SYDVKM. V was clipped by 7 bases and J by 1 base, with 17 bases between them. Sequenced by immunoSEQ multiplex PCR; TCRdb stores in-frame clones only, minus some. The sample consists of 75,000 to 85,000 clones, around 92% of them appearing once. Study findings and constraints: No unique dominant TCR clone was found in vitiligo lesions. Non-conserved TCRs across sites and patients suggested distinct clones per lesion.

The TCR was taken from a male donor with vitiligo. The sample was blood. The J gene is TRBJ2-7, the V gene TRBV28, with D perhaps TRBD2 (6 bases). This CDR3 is CASTLRASESYEQYF. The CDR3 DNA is TGTGCCAGCACCCTCCGGGCTAGCGAGTCCTACGAGCAGTACTTC.